The present T cell receptor (beta chain) was sequenced within a study of T cells expressing NK-cell markers (dated by TCRdb to the early 2020s). Background for the entire study: In sorted CD3+CD56+NKG2C+, CD3+CD56+NKG2C- and CD3+CD56-NKG2C+ T-cell subsets from several donors, TCR beta-chain repertoires were profiled. Of the eight sequenced donors, seven were found to be HCMV-seropositive and one was found to be HCMV-seronegative. The study sequenced eight donors, all healthy volunteers chosen at random: three men and five women. Sequencing of the libraries produced 2 x 150 bp reads on Illumina HiSeq 2000/2500, MiSeq or NextSeq. The research as a whole found: Those dominant clonotypes were again the most abundant among CD3+CD56-NKG2C+ cells in a handful of donors, at roughly 28.3-60.1%. In 5 to 7 donors, the dominant CD3+CD56+NKG2C+ clonotypes were found to rank among the top 10 CD8+ clonotypes and to make up about 1.0-7.0% of CD8+ T cells. Whether the expanded NKG2C-expressing T cell clones were specific for HCMV antigens was left unclear.

The reads were generated on an Illumina HiSeq 2000. 5'RACE template switching, by which a universal primer site and unique molecular identifiers were added, was used to make TCR beta cDNA libraries. cDNA synthesis was primed from the TCR beta constant segment, followed by two successive PCR amplification steps. The authors processed their data as follows. Reads were demultiplexed and grouped by UMI with MIGEC, and clonotypes were assembled and quantified with MiTCR. Only TCR cDNA sequences supported by at least two reads were kept to exclude erroneous sequences. The tcR package was used for downstream repertoire analysis, and clonotypes were matched across fractions by CDR3 nucleotide sequence plus V segment. Antigen specificity was annotated against VDJdb with VDJmatch, allowing one amino acid substitution in CDR3. Based on TCRdb reprocessing of the reads, there is one entry per CDR3 protein sequence, and DNA is missing. None of the V and J calls come from the authors' own analysis; TCRdb made them. The sample's clone listing holds under 600,000 distinct CDR3 sequences. Clones ranked in the top ten supply roughly 1.4% of the sample.

A commercial ELISA kit detecting HCMV-specific IgG in serum was used to determine HCMV serostatus. Peripheral blood mononuclear cells were isolated from blood by Ficoll density gradient centrifugation. Per the germline V gene, SGHAT is the CDR1 and FQNNGV is the CDR2. Inclusive of the bounding cysteine and phenylalanine, the CDR3 is 16 residues long. No DNA appears here. Notes on this clonotype: The specificity of this receptor is unknown.

The specimen sequenced was blood T cells: a sorted CD56 or NKG2C T cell subset, CD4+ or CD8+ T cells, or bulk PBMC T cells (not recorded which). The chain is encoded by TRBV11-2 joined to TRBJ2-5; TCRdb returns TRBD1, unconfirmable since there is no DNA. The receptor was derived from a woman in her fifties or sixties in good health. Donor details come from another sample of the same person, matched by shared clones. The CDR3: CASSARYRDREATQYF.